Listed below are T cell receptor beta chains from one sample, sequenced in a study of regulatory T cells in long-lasting Graves disease. TCRdb reprocessed the multiplex PCR reads with MiXCR, giving one entry per CDR3 protein. This table holds about 540,000 distinct CDR3 sequences, about 14% found once. The same sample was also used in a study of T cells in Graves' hyperthyroidism and ophthalmopathy.

Source: peripheral blood mononuclear cells (PBMCs), taken at new diagnosis, from a patient treated with antithyroid drugs. These receptors were taken from a man between 25 and 39 years old with Graves disease. CDR3s include the opening cysteine and the closing phenylalanine or tryptophan. Fields, in order: V gene, D gene, clone size, J gene, CDR3 protein, CDR3 DNA. The D gene is left open where the match is weak. Not every row has a clone size; where given, it reads once, few, many or a size class.

V: TRBV5-1
D: .
size: few
J: TRBJ2-2
CDR3: CASSFASRSGELFF
DNA: TGCGCCAGCAGCTTCGCCTCCCGGTCCGGGGAGCTGTTTTTT

V: TRBV11-1
D: TRBD1
size: many
J: TRBJ2-7
CDR3: CASSGGTGLNEQYF
DNA: TGTGCCAGCAGCGGAGGGACAGGGCTAAACGAGCAGTACTTC

V: TRBV20-1
D: .
size: many
J: TRBJ2-1
CDR3: CSATPDTRYEQFF
DNA: TGCAGTGCCACACCGGATACTAGGTATGAGCAGTTCTTC

V: TRBV20-1
D: TRBD2
size: many
J: TRBJ2-1
CDR3: CSAMTSGRAYEQFF
DNA: TGCAGTGCTATGACTAGCGGGAGGGCCTATGAGCAGTTCTTC

V: TRBV7-9
D: TRBD1
size: few
J: TRBJ1-4
CDR3: CASSIGHSGTGFSNEKLFF
DNA: TGTGCCAGCAGCATCGGGCACTCCGGGACAGGGTTCTCTAATGAAAAACTGTTTTTT

V: TRBV20-1
D: TRBD2
size: few
J: TRBJ2-1
CDR3: CSATPGGYNEQFF
DNA: TGCAGTGCTACCCCGGGAGGGTACAATGAGCAGTTCTTC

V: TRBV9
D: TRBD1
size: .
J: TRBJ1-1
CDR3: CASSVGQGGYTNTEAFF
DNA: TGTGCCAGCAGCGTCGGACAGGGAGGTTATACGAACACTGAAGCTTTCTTT

V: TRBV6-2/TRBV6-3
D: TRBD2
size: few
J: TRBJ2-3
CDR3: CASSVGLAAGDTQYF
DNA: TGTGCCAGCAGTGTCGGACTAGCGGCCGGAGATACGCAGTATTTT

V: TRBV24-1
D: .
size: few
J: TRBJ1-5
CDR3: CATSDSGPYSNQPQHF
DNA: TGTGCCACCAGTGACTCGGGGCCATATAGCAATCAGCCCCAGCATTTT

V: TRBV10-3
D: .
size: .
J: TRBJ1-1
CDR3: CATRDPVMNTEAFF
DNA: TGTGCCACCAGAGACCCGGTAATGAACACTGAAGCTTTCTTT

V: TRBV5-1
D: TRBD1
size: .
J: TRBJ1-2
CDR3: CASSLIKDRGIRRYGYTF
DNA: TGCGCCAGCAGCTTGATTAAGGACAGGGGCATTCGTCGATATGGCTACACCTTC

V: TRBV28
D: .
size: many
J: TRBJ1-1
CDR3: CASSLLQGGTEAFF
DNA: TGTGCCAGCAGTTTATTACAGGGTGGGACTGAAGCTTTCTTT

V: TRBV7-3
D: .
size: .
J: TRBJ1-2
CDR3: CASSITGSYGYTF
DNA: TGTGCCAGCAGCATAACAGGGTCCTATGGCTACACCTTC

V: TRBV12-3/TRBV12-4
D: .
size: many
J: TRBJ2-5
CDR3: CASSLLNRVGGETQYF
DNA: TGTGCCAGCAGTTTATTAAACAGGGTGGGCGGAGAGACCCAGTACTTC

V: TRBV30
D: TRBD2
size: many
J: TRBJ2-2
CDR3: CAWNLAANTGELFF
DNA: TGTGCCTGGAACCTAGCGGCAAACACCGGGGAGCTGTTTTTT

V: TRBV20-1
D: TRBD2
size: few
J: TRBJ2-3
CDR3: CSAMAGGPGGSTDTQYF
DNA: TGCAGTGCTATGGCGGGAGGACCCGGGGGTAGCACAGATACGCAGTATTTT

V: TRBV29-1
D: .
size: .
J: TRBJ2-5
CDR3: CSVADLGETQYF
DNA: TGCAGCGTAGCAGACCTAGGGGAGACCCAGTACTTC

V: TRBV7-9
D: .
size: .
J: TRBJ1-1
CDR3: CASSPDSNEAFF
DNA: TGTGCCAGCAGTCCTGACAGCAATGAAGCTTTCTTT

V: TRBV29-1
D: .
size: many
J: TRBJ2-3
CDR3: CSVDGRDNTDTQYF
DNA: TGCAGCGTTGACGGGCGGGACAACACAGATACGCAGTATTTT

V: TRBV5-1
D: TRBD1
size: .
J: TRBJ1-6
CDR3: CASSRDRWSYNSPLHF
DNA: TGCGCCAGCAGCAGGGACAGGTGGTCCTATAATTCACCCCTCCACTTT

V: TRBV20-1
D: TRBD1
size: .
J: TRBJ1-6
CDR3: CSARNRGGPNSPLHF
DNA: TGCAGTGCTAGAAATCGAGGGGGCCCTAATTCACCTCTCCACTTT

V: TRBV2
D: .
size: few
J: TRBJ2-7
CDR3: CASSAGGKGPPSYEQYF
DNA: TGTGCCAGCAGTGCAGGAGGAAAGGGGCCTCCTTCCTACGAGCAGTACTTC

V: TRBV2
D: .
size: many
J: TRBJ2-3
CDR3: CASSELGGARITDTQYF
DNA: TGTGCCAGCAGTGAATTAGGGGGGGCGAGGATTACAGATACGCAGTATTTT

V: TRBV2
D: .
size: many
J: TRBJ2-7
CDR3: CASSQGLYYEQYF
DNA: TGTGCCAGCAGCCAAGGACTCTACTACGAGCAGTACTTC

V: TRBV19
D: .
size: few
J: TRBJ1-1
CDR3: CASRTITVRMNTEAFF
DNA: TGTGCCAGTCGTACAATCACCGTGCGGATGAACACTGAAGCTTTCTTT

V: TRBV5-1
D: TRBD1
size: many
J: TRBJ2-1
CDR3: CASSSGQGNRYNEQFF
DNA: TGCGCCAGCAGTTCAGGACAGGGGAATAGGTACAATGAGCAGTTCTTC

V: TRBV7-9
D: .
size: many
J: TRBJ2-7
CDR3: CASSPYRENQGEQYF
DNA: TGTGCCAGCAGCCCGTACCGGGAAAATCAAGGCGAGCAGTACTTC

V: TRBV5-1
D: TRBD1
size: .
J: TRBJ2-1
CDR3: CASTVGGRANEQFF
DNA: TGCGCCAGCACTGTAGGGGGCAGGGCAAATGAGCAGTTCTTC

V: TRBV12-3/TRBV12-4
D: .
size: many
J: TRBJ1-1
CDR3: CASSRGTELEAFF
DNA: TGTGCCAGCAGTCGGGGGACCGAGCTTGAAGCTTTCTTT

V: TRBV24-1
D: .
size: .
J: TRBJ2-5
CDR3: CATSDPRAYPLETQYF
DNA: TGTGCCACCAGTGACCCCAGGGCCTATCCTCTAGAGACCCAGTACTTC

V: TRBV15
D: TRBD2
size: many
J: TRBJ2-7
CDR3: CATSRESGAPYEQYF
DNA: TGTGCCACCAGCAGAGAGAGCGGGGCGCCCTACGAGCAGTACTTC

V: TRBV11-2
D: .
size: many
J: TRBJ2-5
CDR3: CASSRGTAQETQYF
DNA: TGTGCCAGCAGCAGAGGGACTGCCCAAGAGACCCAGTACTTC

V: TRBV2
D: .
size: .
J: TRBJ1-1
CDR3: CASSEWGGGTEAFF
DNA: TGTGCCAGCAGTGAATGGGGGGGGGGCACTGAAGCTTTCTTT

V: TRBV12-3/TRBV12-4
D: TRBD2
size: many
J: TRBJ2-7
CDR3: CASTLAGPSYEQYF
DNA: TGTGCCAGCACCCTAGCGGGACCTTCCTACGAGCAGTACTTC

V: TRBV18
D: .
size: many
J: TRBJ2-2
CDR3: CASSPGGVAGELFF
DNA: TGTGCCAGCTCACCAGGGGGCGTTGCCGGGGAGCTGTTTTTT

V: TRBV12-3/TRBV12-4
D: .
size: many
J: TRBJ1-2
CDR3: CASSLGSTANYGYTF
DNA: TGTGCCAGCAGTTTAGGGAGCACAGCCAACTATGGCTACACCTTC

V: TRBV7-2
D: TRBD1
size: many
J: TRBJ1-2
CDR3: CASSLLGGSYGYTF
DNA: TGTGCCAGCAGCTTACTAGGGGGCAGCTATGGCTACACCTTC

V: TRBV20-1
D: .
size: many
J: TRBJ2-7
CDR3: CSASYRAGSLGYEQYF
DNA: TGCAGTGCTAGTTATCGGGCGGGATCCCTGGGGTACGAGCAGTACTTC

V: TRBV15
D: .
size: .
J: TRBJ1-5
CDR3: CATSRNIDQPQHF
DNA: TGTGCCACCAGCAGAAACATAGATCAGCCCCAGCATTTT

V: TRBV29-1
D: TRBD2
size: .
J: TRBJ2-7
CDR3: CSVPGLAGGSYEQYF
DNA: TGCAGCGTACCGGGACTAGCGGGAGGTTCCTACGAGCAGTACTTC

V: TRBV6-1
D: TRBD1
size: few
J: TRBJ2-2
CDR3: CASYKDRRNTGELFF
DNA: TGTGCCAGTTACAAGGACAGGAGGAACACCGGGGAGCTGTTTTTT

V: TRBV9
D: TRBD2
size: .
J: TRBJ2-2
CDR3: CASGSWIAGATGELFF
DNA: TGTGCCAGCGGGAGTTGGATAGCGGGAGCAACCGGGGAGCTGTTTTTT

V: TRBV2
D: .
size: .
J: TRBJ2-5
CDR3: CASSEVGRQTQYF
DNA: TGTGCCAGCAGTGAAGTGGGAAGGCAAACCCAGTACTTC

V: TRBV3-1
D: TRBD1
size: many
J: TRBJ2-3
CDR3: CASSHLRGQANTQYF
DNA: TGTGCCAGCAGCCATCTACGAGGACAGGCAAATACGCAGTATTTT

V: TRBV30
D: .
size: many
J: TRBJ1-2
CDR3: CAWDTSSIGYTF
DNA: TGTGCCTGGGACACATCCAGCATTGGCTACACCTTC

V: TRBV11-2
D: .
size: many
J: TRBJ2-7
CDR3: CASSLVGLESYEQYF
DNA: TGTGCCAGCAGCTTAGTAGGTCTCGAGTCCTACGAGCAGTACTTC

V: TRBV7-2
D: TRBD2
size: many
J: TRBJ2-1
CDR3: CASSLAQYRAGGAYNEQFF
DNA: TGTGCCAGCAGCTTAGCCCAATATCGAGCGGGAGGGGCCTACAATGAGCAGTTCTTC

V: TRBV27
D: .
size: many
J: TRBJ1-1
CDR3: CASSLPQGTAFF
DNA: TGTGCCAGCAGTTTGCCACAGGGTACGGCTTTCTTT

V: TRBV29-1
D: TRBD1
size: many
J: TRBJ1-4
CDR3: CSVTGPPTDNEKLFF
DNA: TGCAGCGTGACAGGGCCACCGACCGATAATGAAAAACTGTTTTTT

V: TRBV9
D: .
size: few
J: TRBJ2-3
CDR3: CASSVLPSYTDTQYF
DNA: TGTGCCAGCAGCGTATTACCCAGCTACACAGATACGCAGTATTTT